The present entry profiles one T cell receptor (beta chain) with its context. Its cognate antigen is unknown. The data were obtained in a study of T-cell reconstitution after alpha-beta-depleted transplantation in children. The study, taken as a whole, reports: Reportedly, only several hundred clones from non-depleted graft cells drove alpha-beta T-cell counts at about two months. Surviving recipient cells, namely T cells and thymic progenitors, were the source of high day-60 TCRbeta diversity in some patients. A year had passed since transplant, and T-cell counts and diversity by then came mostly from newly produced T cells.

Researchers prepared the TCRbeta library using unique molecular identifiers, the study reports. TCRdb re-called the PCR reads with MiXCR, one entry per CDR3 protein. The profile covers 200,000 or so distinct CDR3 sequences, with roughly 8.3% appearing a single time and about a third taken by the ten largest. The CDR3 extends over 10 amino acids. Trimming removed 7 bases at V and 11 bases at J, with 14 bases between. CDR1 is DFQATT and CDR2 is SNEGSKA in the germline V gene (reference sequence). This sequence joins TRBV20-1 and TRBJ1-1; D unresolved. This TCR was recovered from a male patient aged 2 to 9 who had a stem cell transplant for acute myeloid leukemia, so the T cells may come from the graft donor. The sample here was PBMCs, mostly from graft donor cells, taken 360 days after TCRalphabeta/CD19-depleted stem cell transplant. The CDR3 DNA is TGCAGTGGAAGAAGCCTCGGGGCTTTCTTT. This gives the protein CSGRSLGAFF.